This T cell receptor (beta chain) appears in the sequencing data of a study of response to subunit inactivated influenza vaccine. Looked up from germline, CDR1 is MNHEY and CDR2 is SVGEGT. This CDR3 is 16 amino acids long. Unmatched junction bases numbered 6, after V lost 5 bases and J lost 0 bases. This clonotype was counted at least ten times. Via MiXCR, TCRdb re-called the RT-PCR reads, giving one row per CDR3 protein. The data contain around 570,000 distinct CDR3 sequences, approximately 10% of them singletons. The sample also formed part of further work on T cells expressing NK-cell markers. That paper notes: In generating TCR beta cDNA, 5'RACE template switching with UMIs was used.

This specimen consisted of PBMCs from blood, obtained on the day of vaccination. The V gene is TRBV6-2 or TRBV6-3, the J gene TRBJ2-4; 8 bases line up with TRBD2. This sequence was found in a middle-aged man who received an inactivated influenza vaccine. CDR3 amino acids: CASSAPSGRAKNIQYF. CDR3 coding DNA: TGTGCCAGCAGTGCTCCGAGCGGGAGAGCCAAAAACATTCAGTACTTC.